This is a list of T cell receptor beta chains from one sample in a study of cytomegalovirus exposure and HLA in healthy donors. Some clones are missing from TCRdb's copy, which holds only in-frame ones; the method was immunoSEQ multiplex PCR. The specimen's table records over 100,000 clones. Sequencing was carried out using PBMCs. These receptor sequences come from a man aged 18 to 30 in good health and CMV-seronegative. Each CDR3 is given with its conserved first and last residue. The order of the fields is V gene, D gene, J gene, CDR3 length, CDR3 DNA, CDR3 protein. D genes are given only for firm matches.

>TRBV9|.|TRBJ2-7|13
TGTGCCAGCAGCGTAGGGGCCCGGTCCGAGCAGTACTTC
CASSVGARSEQYF
>TRBV9|.|TRBJ1-5|14
TGTGCCAGCAGCTCAGGACACCCTAATCAGCCCCAGCATTTT
CASSSGHPNQPQHF
>TRBV11-1|TRBD2|TRBJ2-1|17
TGTGCCAGCAGCGACGGACTAGCGGGGATAAGAGCCAATGAGCAGTTCTTC
CASSDGLAGIRANEQFF
>TRBV5-1|TRBD2|TRBJ2-5|17
TGCGCCAGCAGCTTGGGGACTAGCGGGAGGGATCGAGAGACCCAGTACTTC
CASSLGTSGRDRETQYF
>TRBV27|.|TRBJ2-3|14
TGTGCCAGCCACTCCGGGGGGCGCACAGATACGCAGTATTTT
CASHSGGRTDTQYF
>TRBV28|TRBD1|TRBJ1-1|15
TGTGCCAGCAGTACCAGGGACAGCAAGAACACTGAAGCTTTCTTT
CASSTRDSKNTEAFF
>TRBV11-3|.|TRBJ1-1|13
TGTGCCAGCGGGGGGGTCCGCCCTCCTGAAGCTTTCTTT
CASGGVRPPEAFF
>TRBV6-5|TRBD1|TRBJ1-2|15
TGTGCCAGCAGTCCAGACAGGGGGGGTAACTATGGCTACACCTTC
CASSPDRGGNYGYTF
>TRBV12-5|.|TRBJ1-1|14
TGTGCTAGTGGTTTTGCACCCACGGACACTGAAGCTTTCTTT
CASGFAPTDTEAFF
>TRBV27|.|TRBJ1-1|15
TGTGCCAGCAGAACCCGGGGGGGGGTGAACACTGAAGCTTTCTTT
CASRTRGGVNTEAFF
>TRBV29-1|.|TRBJ2-1|16
TGCAGCGCCCGGGGGAGCCCACAATTAGTCCCCAATGAGCAGTTCTTC
CSARGSPQLVPNEQFF
>TRBV19|.|TRBJ2-6|15
TGTGCCAGTAGTACCGAGGGTAGCCGGGCCAACGTCCTGACTTTC
CASSTEGSRANVLTF